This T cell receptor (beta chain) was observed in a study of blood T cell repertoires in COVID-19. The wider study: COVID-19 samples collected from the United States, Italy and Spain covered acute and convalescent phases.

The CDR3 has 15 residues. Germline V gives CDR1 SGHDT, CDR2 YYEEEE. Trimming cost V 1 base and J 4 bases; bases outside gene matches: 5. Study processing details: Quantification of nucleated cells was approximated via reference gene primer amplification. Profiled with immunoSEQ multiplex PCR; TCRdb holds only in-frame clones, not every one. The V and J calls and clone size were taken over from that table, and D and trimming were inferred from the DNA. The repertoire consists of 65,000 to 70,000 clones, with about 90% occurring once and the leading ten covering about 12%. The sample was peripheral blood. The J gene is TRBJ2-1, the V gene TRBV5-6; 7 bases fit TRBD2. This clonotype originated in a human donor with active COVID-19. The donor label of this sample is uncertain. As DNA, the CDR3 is TGTGCCAGCAGCTTGCCCGGGAGGATGTACAATGAGCAGTTCTTC. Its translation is CASSLPGRMYNEQFF.